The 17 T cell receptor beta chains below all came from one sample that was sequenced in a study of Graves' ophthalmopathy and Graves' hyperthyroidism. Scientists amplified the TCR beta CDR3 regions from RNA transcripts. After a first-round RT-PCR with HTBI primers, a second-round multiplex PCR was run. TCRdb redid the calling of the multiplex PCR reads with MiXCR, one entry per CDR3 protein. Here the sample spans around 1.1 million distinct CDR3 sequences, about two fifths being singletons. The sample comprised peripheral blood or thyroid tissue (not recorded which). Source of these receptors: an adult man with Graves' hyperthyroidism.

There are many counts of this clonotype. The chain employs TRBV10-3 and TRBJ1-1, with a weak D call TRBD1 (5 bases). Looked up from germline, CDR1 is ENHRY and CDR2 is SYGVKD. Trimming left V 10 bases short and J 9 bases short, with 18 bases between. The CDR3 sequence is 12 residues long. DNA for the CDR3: TGTGCCACAGCCACCACCGGGACTCAAGCTTTCTTT. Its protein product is CATATTGTQAFF.

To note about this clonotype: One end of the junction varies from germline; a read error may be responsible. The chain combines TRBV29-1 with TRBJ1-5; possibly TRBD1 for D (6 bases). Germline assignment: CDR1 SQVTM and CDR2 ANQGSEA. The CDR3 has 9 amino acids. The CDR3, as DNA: TGCAGCGTTCCCGGGGGCAAAGGGTTT. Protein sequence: CSVPGGKGF.

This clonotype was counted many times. CDR3 in amino acids: CASSLMGAGETQYF. The CDR3 region has the DNA TGTGCCAGCAGTCTCATGGGGGCAGGAGAGACCCAGTACTTC. This chain joins TRBV6-1 and TRBJ2-5, with a possible D match to TRBD1 (6 bases). The V end was cut by 5 bases, the J end by 4 bases, with 14 bases between. The CDR3 contains 14 residues. CDR1 and CDR2 (germline): MNHNS, SASEGT.

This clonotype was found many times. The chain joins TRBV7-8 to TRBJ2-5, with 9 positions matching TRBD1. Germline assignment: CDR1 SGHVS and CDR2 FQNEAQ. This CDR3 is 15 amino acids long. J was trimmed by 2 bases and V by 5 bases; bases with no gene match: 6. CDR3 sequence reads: CASSRDRGTQETQYF. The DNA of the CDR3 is TGTGCCAGCAGCAGAGACAGGGGGACACAAGAGACCCAGTACTTC.

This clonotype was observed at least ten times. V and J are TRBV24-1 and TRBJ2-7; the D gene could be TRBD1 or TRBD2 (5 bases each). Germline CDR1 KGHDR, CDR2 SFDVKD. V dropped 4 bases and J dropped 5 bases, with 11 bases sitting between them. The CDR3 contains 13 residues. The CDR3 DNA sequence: TGTGCCACCAGTGAGACCGGGGCCCACGAGCAGTACTTC. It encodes CATSETGAHEQYF.

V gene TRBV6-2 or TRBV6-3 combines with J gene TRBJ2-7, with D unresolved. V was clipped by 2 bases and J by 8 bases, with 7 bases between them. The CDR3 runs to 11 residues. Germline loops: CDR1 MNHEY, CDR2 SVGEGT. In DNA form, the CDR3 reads TGTGCCAGCAGTTACGTGACAAAGCAGTACTTC. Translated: CASSYVTKQYF.

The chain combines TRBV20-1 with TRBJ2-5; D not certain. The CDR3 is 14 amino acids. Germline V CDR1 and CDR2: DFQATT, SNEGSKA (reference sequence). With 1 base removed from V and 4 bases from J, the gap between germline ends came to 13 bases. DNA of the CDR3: TGCAGTGCTAGAGGAGTTGCGGCTTTAGAGACCCAGTACTTC. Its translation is CSARGVAALETQYF.

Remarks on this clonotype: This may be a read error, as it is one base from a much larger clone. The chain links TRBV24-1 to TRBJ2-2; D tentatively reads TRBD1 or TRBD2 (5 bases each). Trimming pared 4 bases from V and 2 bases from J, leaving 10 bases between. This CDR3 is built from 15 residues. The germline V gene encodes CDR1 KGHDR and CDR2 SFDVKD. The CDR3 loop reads CATSDGAKNTGELFF. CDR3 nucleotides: TGTGCCACCAGTGACGGGGCCAAAAACACCGGGGAGCTGTTTTTT.

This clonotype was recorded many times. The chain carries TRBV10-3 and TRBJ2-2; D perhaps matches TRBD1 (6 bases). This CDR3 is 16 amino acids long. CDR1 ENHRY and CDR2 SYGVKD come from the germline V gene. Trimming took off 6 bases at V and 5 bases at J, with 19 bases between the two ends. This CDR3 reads CAISTTATTGTGELFF. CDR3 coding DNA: TGTGCCATCAGCACGACAGCGACAACAGGGACCGGGGAGCTGTTTTTT.

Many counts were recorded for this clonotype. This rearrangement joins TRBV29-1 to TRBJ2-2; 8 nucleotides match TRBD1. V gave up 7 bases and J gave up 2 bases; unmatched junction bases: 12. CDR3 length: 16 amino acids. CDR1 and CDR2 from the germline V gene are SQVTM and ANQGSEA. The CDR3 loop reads CSAISRDRRNTGELFF. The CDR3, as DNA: TGCAGCGCGATCTCCCGGGACAGGAGAAACACCGGGGAGCTGTTTTTT.

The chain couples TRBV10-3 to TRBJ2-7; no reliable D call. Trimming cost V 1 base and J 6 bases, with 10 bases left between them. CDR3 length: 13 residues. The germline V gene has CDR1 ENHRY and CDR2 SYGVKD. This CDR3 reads CAISEYGASEQYF. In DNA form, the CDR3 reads TGTGCCATCAGTGAGTATGGAGCCTCCGAGCAGTACTTC.

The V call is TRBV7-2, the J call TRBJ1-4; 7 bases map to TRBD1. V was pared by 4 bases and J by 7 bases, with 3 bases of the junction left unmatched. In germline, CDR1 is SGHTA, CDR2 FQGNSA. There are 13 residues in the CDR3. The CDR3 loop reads CASSSNRGEKLFF. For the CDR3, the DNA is TGTGCCAGCAGCTCAAACAGGGGTGAAAAACTGTTTTTT. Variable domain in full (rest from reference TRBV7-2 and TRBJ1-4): GAGVSQSPSNKVTEKGKDVELRCDPISGHTALYWYRQSLGQGLEFLIYFQGNSAPDKSGLPSDRFSAERTGGSVSTLTIQRTQQEDSAVYLCASSSNRGEKLFFGSGTQLSVL.

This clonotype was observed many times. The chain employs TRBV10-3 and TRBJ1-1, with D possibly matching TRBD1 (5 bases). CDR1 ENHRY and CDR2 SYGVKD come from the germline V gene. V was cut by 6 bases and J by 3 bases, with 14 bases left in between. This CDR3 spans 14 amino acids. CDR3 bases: TGTGCCATCAGGTTTCGCTGGGGGGACACTGAAGCTTTCTTT. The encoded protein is CAIRFRWGDTEAFF.

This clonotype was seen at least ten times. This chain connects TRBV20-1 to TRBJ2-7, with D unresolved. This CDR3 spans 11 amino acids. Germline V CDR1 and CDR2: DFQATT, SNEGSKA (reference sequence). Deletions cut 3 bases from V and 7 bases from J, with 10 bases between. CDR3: CSARFGQEQYF. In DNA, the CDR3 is TGCAGTGCTAGGTTTGGGCAGGAGCAGTACTTC.

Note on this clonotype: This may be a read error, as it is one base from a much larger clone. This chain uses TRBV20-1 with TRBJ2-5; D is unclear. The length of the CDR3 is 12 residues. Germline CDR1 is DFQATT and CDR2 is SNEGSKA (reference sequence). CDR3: CSAYPTQGTQYF. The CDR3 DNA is TGCAGTGCTTACCCGACGCAAGGGACCCAGTACTTC.

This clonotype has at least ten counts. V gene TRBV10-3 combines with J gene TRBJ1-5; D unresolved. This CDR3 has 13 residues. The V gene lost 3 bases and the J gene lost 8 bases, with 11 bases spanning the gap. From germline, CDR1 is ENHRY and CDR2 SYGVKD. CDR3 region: CAISERLSEPQHF. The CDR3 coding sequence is TGTGCCATCAGTGAACGGCTATCAGAGCCCCAGCATTTT.

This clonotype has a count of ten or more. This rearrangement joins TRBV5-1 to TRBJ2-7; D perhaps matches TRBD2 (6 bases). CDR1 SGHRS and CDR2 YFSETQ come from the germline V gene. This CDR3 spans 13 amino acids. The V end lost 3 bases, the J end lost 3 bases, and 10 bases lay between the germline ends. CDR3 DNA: TGCGCCAGCAGCTCCCCGACTAGCTACGAGCAGTACTTC. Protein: CASSSPTSYEQYF. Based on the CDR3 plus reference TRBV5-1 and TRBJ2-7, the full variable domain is KAGVTQTPRYLIKTRGQQVTLSCSPISGHRSVSWYQQTPGQGLQFLFEYFSETQRNKGNFPGRFSGRQFSNSRSEMNVSTLELGDSALYLCASSSPTSYEQYFGPGTRLTVT.